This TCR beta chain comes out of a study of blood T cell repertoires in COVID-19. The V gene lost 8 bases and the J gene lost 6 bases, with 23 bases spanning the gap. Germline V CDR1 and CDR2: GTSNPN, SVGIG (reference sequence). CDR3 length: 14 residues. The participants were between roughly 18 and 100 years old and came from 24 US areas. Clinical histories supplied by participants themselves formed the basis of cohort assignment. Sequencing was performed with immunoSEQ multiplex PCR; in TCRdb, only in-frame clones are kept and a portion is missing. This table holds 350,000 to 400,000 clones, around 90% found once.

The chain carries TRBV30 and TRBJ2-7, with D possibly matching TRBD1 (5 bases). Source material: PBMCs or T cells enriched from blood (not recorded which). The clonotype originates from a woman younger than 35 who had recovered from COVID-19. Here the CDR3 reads CAVTQGRDRVEQYF. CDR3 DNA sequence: TGTGCCGTAACCCAGGGCAGGGATCGGGTCGAGCAGTACTTC.